A selection of T cell receptor beta chains follows, all from one sample in a study of cytomegalovirus exposure and HLA in healthy donors. TCRdb's table, derived via immunoSEQ multiplex PCR, lists solely in-frame clones and lacks some. The sample lists about 120,000 clones, roughly four fifths occurring once. Sequences were obtained from PBMCs. Receptors originate from a woman younger than 30 in good health and CMV-seronegative. The CDR3 runs from the conserved cysteine through the conserved F or W. A D gene is named only where the DNA matches it firmly. Size tells how often a clone was seen (once, few, many) or the class of an expanded clone, and some rows leave it out.

D	V	J	size	DNA	CDR3
TRBD1	TRBV28	TRBJ2-5	.	TGTGCCAGCAGGACTGGACAGGGGCCAGCAGAGACCCAGTACTTC	CASRTGQGPAETQYF
.	TRBV2	TRBJ1-3	.	TGTGCCAGCGTGAAACAGCTCTCTGGAAACACCATATATTTT	CASVKQLSGNTIYF
TRBD1	TRBV6-1	TRBJ1-1	.	TGTGCCTCCTCAGGGGGCGGGACTGAAGCTTTCTTT	CASSGGGTEAFF
.	TRBV9	TRBJ1-1	.	TGTGCCAGCAGCGTAGCCCCCGCCTCGGGGGTGAACACTGAAGCTTTCTTT	CASSVAPASGVNTEAFF
.	TRBV7-9	TRBJ1-1	.	TGTGCCAGCACCACTGAAGTCTTGAACACTGAAGCTTTCTTT	CASTTEVLNTEAFF
.	TRBV14	TRBJ1-1	medium-sized	TGTGCCAGCAGCCAAGAAGGGGCTCTGAACACTGAAGCTTTCTTT	CASSQEGALNTEAFF
.	TRBV19	TRBJ1-5	many	TGTGCCATTTCGGGGGGGTTGAATCAGCCCCAGCATTTT	CAISGGLNQPQHF
.	TRBV5-6	TRBJ1-3	.	TGTGCCAGCAGCTTCGCCGGACACTCTGGAAACACCATATATTTT	CASSFAGHSGNTIYF
.	TRBV5-4	TRBJ2-3	once	TGTGCCAGCGGAATAAATTCGGGGGGCACAGATACGCAGTATTTT	CASGINSGGTDTQYF
TRBD1	TRBV29-1	TRBJ2-2	.	TGCAGCGCCACTGCAGGGGGCCCCGGGGAGCTGTTTTTT	CSATAGGPGELFF
.	TRBV11-2	TRBJ1-1	once	TGTGCAAGCACCCCCGGGAACACTGAAGCTTTCTTT	CASTPGNTEAFF
.	TRBV30	TRBJ1-2	.	TGTGCCTGGAGGACCACGGGGGTTTCTATGGGGGGCTACACCTTC	CAWRTTGVSMGGYTF
TRBD1	TRBV5-1	TRBJ2-7	.	TGCGCCAGCAGCCATGCCGGGACAGGAGACTACGAGCAGTACTTC	CASSHAGTGDYEQYF
.	TRBV5-1	TRBJ1-2	.	TGCGCCAGCAGCCCCAACCAGGGAAACTATGGCTACACCTTC	CASSPNQGNYGYTF
.	TRBV6-1	TRBJ2-7	.	TGTGCCAGCAGTGAGAGGGGGGGCGCCTCGTACGAGCAGTACTTC	CASSERGGASYEQYF
TRBD1	TRBV5-1	TRBJ1-2	.	TGCGCCAGCAGCTCCGGGGACAGGAACTATGGCTACACCTTC	CASSSGDRNYGYTF
TRBD1	TRBV18	TRBJ2-7	.	TGTGCCAGCTCAAACCTCCGGGACAGAAAGCCTGGGGAGCAGTACTTC	CASSNLRDRKPGEQYF
TRBD1	TRBV5-1	TRBJ2-5	.	TGCGCCAGCAGCTTGACAGGGGGAGAGACCCAGTACTTC	CASSLTGGETQYF
.	TRBV19	TRBJ2-5	once	TGTGCCAGTAGTATACGGAGGGCCAAAGAGACCCAGTACTTC	CASSIRRAKETQYF
TRBD1	TRBV30	TRBJ1-1	few	TGTGCCTGGAGTCGGGGGACAGGGATGAACACTGAAGCTTTCTTT	CAWSRGTGMNTEAFF
.	TRBV30	TRBJ1-1	.	TGTGCCTGGAAATCCCGGGAGAACACTGAAGCTTTCTTT	CAWKSRENTEAFF
TRBD1	TRBV30	TRBJ1-4	.	TGTGCCTGGAGAGCACAGGGGGCTGATGAAAAACTGTTTTTT	CAWRAQGADEKLFF
.	TRBV18	TRBJ1-4	.	TGTGCCAGCTCACCACAGCGCGACGAAGGACTGTTTTTT	CASSPQRDEGLFF
.	TRBV23-1	TRBJ2-3	.	TGCGCCAGCAGAATACAGGGAACACAGACAGATACGCAGTATTTT	CASRIQGTQTDTQYF
.	TRBV12-5	TRBJ1-2	.	TGTGCTAGTGGTTTGGACAGCTATGGCTACACCTTC	CASGLDSYGYTF
.	TRBV5-1	TRBJ2-1	.	TGCGCCAGCCGGAGGGAGCGGTATGGCGATGAGCAGTTCTTC	CASRRERYGDEQFF
.	TRBV7-2	TRBJ2-3	.	TGTGCCAGCAGCTTAGGGGGGCCGGGCACAGATACGCAGTATTTT	CASSLGGPGTDTQYF
TRBD1	TRBV6-1	TRBJ1-3	.	TGTGCCAGCAGTGGGCCTGGGACAGGGTTAAACACCATATATTTT	CASSGPGTGLNTIYF
.	TRBV5-1	TRBJ2-7	.	TGCGCCAGCAGCGCCCCACAGGGTGAGCAGTACTTC	CASSAPQGEQYF
.	TRBV12-5	TRBJ1-1	.	TGTGCTAGCGCTCTTGGAGCGAACACTGAAGCTTTCTTT	CASALGANTEAFF
TRBD1	TRBV10-1	TRBJ2-1	.	TGCGCCAGCAGCTTGACAGGGGGCTCCTACAATGAGCAGTTCTTC	CASSLTGGSYNEQFF
.	TRBV21-1	TRBJ1-4	once	TGTGCCAGCAGCGGGAACCGGGGTCGGGGGGACCCTGCAACTAATGAAAAACTGTTTTTT	CASSGNRGRGDPATNEKLFF
.	TRBV30	TRBJ1-1	.	TGTGCCTGGGGTCAGAGAGGGTTGAACACTGAAGCTTTCTTT	CAWGQRGLNTEAFF
TRBD1	TRBV27	TRBJ2-7	.	TGTGCCAGCAGTGCGACAGGGCCCTCCTACGAGCAGTACTTC	CASSATGPSYEQYF
.	TRBV5-4	TRBJ2-7	.	TGTGCCAGCAGCTGGCCCCATGACGAGCAGTACTTC	CASSWPHDEQYF
.	TRBV30	TRBJ1-6	.	TGTGCCTGGAGCCCTGAGGAGGTTTATAATTCACCCCTCCACTTT	CAWSPEEVYNSPLHF
TRBD1	TRBV6-5	TRBJ1-6	once	TGTGCCAGCAGTTACAGTTCACAGGGGCAGGGACCCCTCCACTTT	CASSYSSQGQGPLHF
.	TRBV6-1	TRBJ1-4	many	TGTGCCAGCAGAGCAGGGAAACATGAAAAACTGTTTTTT	CASRAGKHEKLFF
TRBD1	TRBV27	TRBJ2-1	.	TGTGCCAGCAGTTCCAGGACAGGGGACTACAATGAGCAGTTCTTC	CASSSRTGDYNEQFF
.	TRBV4-1	TRBJ1-3	.	TGCGCCAGCAGCCAAAGTATCGCCCTCAGCTCTGGAAACACCATATATTTT	CASSQSIALSSGNTIYF
TRBD2	TRBV4-1	TRBJ2-5	.	TGCGCCAGCAGCCTACGGACTAGCGGGGGAGGAGGAGAGACCCAGTACTTC	CASSLRTSGGGGETQYF
.	TRBV5-8	TRBJ1-1	.	TGTGCCAGCAGCTTGTTGAGGGACACTGAAGCTTTCTTT	CASSLLRDTEAFF
.	TRBV13	TRBJ1-4	.	TGTGCCAGCAGCTTAAGGGAGTCAGGGGTCAATGAAAAACTGTTTTTT	CASSLRESGVNEKLFF
.	TRBV20-1	TRBJ2-5	.	TGCAGTGCTAGAGATCGGGGGATTCACTTC	CSARDRGIHF
TRBD1	TRBV5-6	TRBJ2-1	.	TGTGCCAGCAGCGCCGGGACAGTCTACAATGAGCAGTTCTTC	CASSAGTVYNEQFF
.	TRBV29-1	TRBJ1-2	.	TGCAGCGCCGCGGACAGCTATGGCTACACCTTC	CSAADSYGYTF
TRBD1	TRBV7-8	TRBJ1-1	.	TGTGCCAGCAGCTTAGTGTCAGGGGGCTCCATGTTAGGCACTGAAGCTTTCTTT	CASSLVSGGSMLGTEAFF
TRBD1	TRBV7-2	TRBJ1-1	.	TGTGCCAGCAGCACCCGGACAGGGGCGAACACTGAAGCTTTCTTT	CASSTRTGANTEAFF
.	TRBV6-1	TRBJ2-7	.	TGTGCCAGCAGTTTCACAGGGATGGGAGAGCAGTACTTC	CASSFTGMGEQYF
.	TRBV29-1	TRBJ2-3	.	TGCAGCGTTGGCGGGGGCCCCACAGATACGCAGTATTTT	CSVGGGPTDTQYF
TRBD1	TRBV19	TRBJ1-2	.	TGTGCCAGTAGTAGCCCCAGGCAGGGGGCCATTAACTATGGCTACACCTTC	CASSSPRQGAINYGYTF
.	TRBV5-3	TRBJ1-5	.	TGTGCCAGAAGCCCGGTAGGTGCGGAGGTGTGGAATCAGCCCCAGCATTTT	CARSPVGAEVWNQPQHF
.	TRBV11-2	TRBJ1-6	.	TGTGCCAGCAGCTTAGCGTTGACATTTGGACTAAATTCACCCCTCCACTTT	CASSLALTFGLNSPLHF
TRBD1	TRBV6-1	TRBJ2-1	.	TGTGCCAGCAGCTCCGGGACAGGGATCCTGAATGAGCAGTTCTTC	CASSSGTGILNEQFF